This T cell receptor (beta chain) is from a study of blood T cell repertoires in COVID-19. Per the original methods: By means of reference gene primer amplification, nucleated cell counts were estimated. Data came from immunoSEQ multiplex PCR; TCRdb stores just in-frame clones and leaves some out. For V, J and clone size, that table is used; D and trimming come from the DNA. In the table there are 200,000 to 250,000 clones, around 86% of which are singletons. With 4 bases removed from V and 3 bases from J, the gap between germline ends came to 13 bases. The CDR3 contains 15 residues. The germline CDR1 and CDR2 sequences are SGHRS and YFSETQ.

The receptor comes from a man aged 25-40 years who had recovered from COVID-19. Material: peripheral blood. V is TRBV5-1 and J is TRBJ1-4; D gene uncertain. The CDR3 protein is CASSPGPGSNEKLFF. The CDR3 bases are TGCGCCAGCAGCCCTGGTCCCGGGTCTAATGAAAAACTGTTTTTT.